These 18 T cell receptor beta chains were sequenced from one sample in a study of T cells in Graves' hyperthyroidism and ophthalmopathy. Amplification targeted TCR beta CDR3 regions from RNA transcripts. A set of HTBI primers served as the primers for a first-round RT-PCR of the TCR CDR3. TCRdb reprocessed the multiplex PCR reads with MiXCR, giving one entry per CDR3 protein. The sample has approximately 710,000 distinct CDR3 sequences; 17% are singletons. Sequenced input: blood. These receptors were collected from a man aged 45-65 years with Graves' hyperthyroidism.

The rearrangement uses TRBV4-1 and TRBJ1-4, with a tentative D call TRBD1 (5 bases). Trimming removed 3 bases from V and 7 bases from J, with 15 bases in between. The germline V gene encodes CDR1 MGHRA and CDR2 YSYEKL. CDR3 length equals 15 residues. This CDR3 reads CASSQSGRGVEKLFF. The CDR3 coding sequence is TGCGCCAGCAGCCAGTCCGGGCGGGGGGTTGAAAAACTGTTTTTT.

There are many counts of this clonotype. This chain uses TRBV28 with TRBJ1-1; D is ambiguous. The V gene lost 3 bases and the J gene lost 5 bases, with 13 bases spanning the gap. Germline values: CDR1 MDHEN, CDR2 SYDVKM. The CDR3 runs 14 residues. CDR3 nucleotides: TGTGCCAGCAGTTTGCGGTGGCTTCGGACTGAAGCTTTCTTT. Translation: CASSLRWLRTEAFF.

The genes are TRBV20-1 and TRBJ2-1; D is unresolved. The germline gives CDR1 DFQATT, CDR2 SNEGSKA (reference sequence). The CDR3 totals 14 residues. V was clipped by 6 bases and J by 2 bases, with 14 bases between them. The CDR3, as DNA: TGCAGTGCCCCCCCAGCGTTTCCCTACAATGAGCAGTTCTTC. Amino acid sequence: CSAPPAFPYNEQFF.

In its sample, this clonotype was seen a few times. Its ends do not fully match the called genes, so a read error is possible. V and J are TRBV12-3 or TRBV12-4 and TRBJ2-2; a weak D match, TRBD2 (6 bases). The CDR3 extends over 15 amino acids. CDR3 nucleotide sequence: TGTGCCAGCAGTTTGGAAAGCGGGTACACCGGGGAGCTGTCTTTT. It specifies CASSLESGYTGELSF.

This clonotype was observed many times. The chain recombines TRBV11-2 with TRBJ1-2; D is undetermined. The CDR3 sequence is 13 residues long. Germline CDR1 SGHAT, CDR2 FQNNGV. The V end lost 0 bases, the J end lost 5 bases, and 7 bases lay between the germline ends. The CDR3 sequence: CASSLEWDYGYTF. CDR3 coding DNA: TGTGCCAGCAGCTTAGAATGGGATTATGGCTACACCTTC.

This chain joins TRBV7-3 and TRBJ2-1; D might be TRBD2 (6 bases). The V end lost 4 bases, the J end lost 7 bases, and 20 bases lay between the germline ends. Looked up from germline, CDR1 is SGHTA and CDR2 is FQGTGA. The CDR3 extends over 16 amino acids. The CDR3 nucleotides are TGTGCCAGCAGCTCTTTTAGCGGAGTAAACGGAAATGAGCAGTTCTTC. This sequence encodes CASSSFSGVNGNEQFF.

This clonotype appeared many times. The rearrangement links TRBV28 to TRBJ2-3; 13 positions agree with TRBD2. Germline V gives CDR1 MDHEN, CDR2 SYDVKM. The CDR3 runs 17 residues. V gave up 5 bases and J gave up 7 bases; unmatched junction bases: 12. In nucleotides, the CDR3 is TGTGCCAGCAGTCCCCCGGCCGGGACTAGCGGGATGAATACGCAGTATTTT. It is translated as CASSPPAGTSGMNTQYF.

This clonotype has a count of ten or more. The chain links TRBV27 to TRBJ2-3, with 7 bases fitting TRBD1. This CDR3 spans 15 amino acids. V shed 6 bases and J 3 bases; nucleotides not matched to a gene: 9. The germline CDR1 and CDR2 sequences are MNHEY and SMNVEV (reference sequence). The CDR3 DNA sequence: TGTGCCAGCAGCTTGACAGGGTTCGGAACAGATACGCAGTATTTT. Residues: CASSLTGFGTDTQYF.

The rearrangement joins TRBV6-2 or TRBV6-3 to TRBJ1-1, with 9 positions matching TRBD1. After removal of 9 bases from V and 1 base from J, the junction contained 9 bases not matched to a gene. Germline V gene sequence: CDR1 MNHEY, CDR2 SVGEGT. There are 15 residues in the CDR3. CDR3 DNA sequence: TGTGCCAGTCAGAGGGACAGGGTCACGAACACTGAAGCTTTCTTT. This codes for CASQRDRVTNTEAFF.

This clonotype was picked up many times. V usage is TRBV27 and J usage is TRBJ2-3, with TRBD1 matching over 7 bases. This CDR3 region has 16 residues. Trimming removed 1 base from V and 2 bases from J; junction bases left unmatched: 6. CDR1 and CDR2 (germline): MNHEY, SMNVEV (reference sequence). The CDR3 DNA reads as TGTGCCAGCAGTTTATTGGACAGGTTGACCACAGATACGCAGTATTTT. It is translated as CASSLLDRLTTDTQYF.

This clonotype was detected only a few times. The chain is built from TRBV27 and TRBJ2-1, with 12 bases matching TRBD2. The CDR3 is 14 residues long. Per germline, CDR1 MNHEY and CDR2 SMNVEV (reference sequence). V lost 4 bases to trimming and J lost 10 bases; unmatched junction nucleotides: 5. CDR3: CASSSGTSGPEQFF. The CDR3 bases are TGTGCCAGCAGTTCTGGGACTAGCGGGCCCGAGCAGTTCTTC.

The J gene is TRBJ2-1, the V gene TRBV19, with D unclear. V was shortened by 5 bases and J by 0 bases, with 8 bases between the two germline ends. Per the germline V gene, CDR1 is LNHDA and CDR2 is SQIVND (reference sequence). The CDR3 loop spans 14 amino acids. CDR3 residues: CASSYQVSYNEQFF. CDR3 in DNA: TGTGCCAGTAGTTATCAGGTCTCCTACAATGAGCAGTTCTTC.

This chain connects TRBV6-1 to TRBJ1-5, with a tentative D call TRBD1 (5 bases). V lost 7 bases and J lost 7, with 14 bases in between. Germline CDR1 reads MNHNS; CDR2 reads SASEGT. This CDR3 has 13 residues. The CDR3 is CASKEGRYQPQHF. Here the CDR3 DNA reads TGTGCCAGCAAGGAGGGGAGGTACCAGCCCCAGCATTTT.

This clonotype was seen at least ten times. The CDR3 loop reads CASSPPGGYNEQFF. CDR3 DNA sequence: TGTGCCAGTTCCCCCCCGGGAGGATACAATGAGCAGTTCTTC. This chain uses TRBV28 with TRBJ2-1; 7 bases are a match to TRBD2. CDR1 and CDR2 from the germline V gene are MDHEN and SYDVKM. The CDR3 is 14 amino acids. Losses at the gene ends were 9 bases for V and 4 bases for J; bases not matched to a gene: 9.

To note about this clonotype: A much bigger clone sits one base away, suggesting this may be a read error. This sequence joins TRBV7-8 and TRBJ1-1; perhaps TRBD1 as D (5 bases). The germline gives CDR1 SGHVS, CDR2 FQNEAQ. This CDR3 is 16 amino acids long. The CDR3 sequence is CASSPHPGLLNTKAFF. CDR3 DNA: TGTGCCAGCAGCCCTCATCCGGGACTCTTGAACACTAAAGCTTTCTTT.

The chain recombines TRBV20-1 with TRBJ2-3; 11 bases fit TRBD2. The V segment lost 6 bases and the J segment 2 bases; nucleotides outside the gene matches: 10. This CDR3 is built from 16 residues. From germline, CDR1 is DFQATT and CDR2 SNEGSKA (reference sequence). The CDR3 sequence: CSATSGTPETTDTQYF. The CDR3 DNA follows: TGCAGTGCGACTAGCGGGACCCCGGAGACCACAGATACGCAGTATTTT.

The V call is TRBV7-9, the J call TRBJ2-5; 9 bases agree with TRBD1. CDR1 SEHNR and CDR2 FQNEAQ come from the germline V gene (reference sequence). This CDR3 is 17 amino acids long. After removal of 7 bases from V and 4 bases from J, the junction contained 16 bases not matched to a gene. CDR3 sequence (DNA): TGTGCCAGCACGACAGGGGGAGCCAGTCGTCCCCCAGAGACCCAGTACTTC. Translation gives CASTTGGASRPPETQYF.

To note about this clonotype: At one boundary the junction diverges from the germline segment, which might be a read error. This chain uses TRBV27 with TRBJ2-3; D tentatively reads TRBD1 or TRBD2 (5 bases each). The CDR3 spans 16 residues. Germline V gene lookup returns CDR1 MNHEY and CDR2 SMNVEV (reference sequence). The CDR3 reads CASSPRLAGSTDTQDF. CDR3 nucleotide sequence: TGTGCCAGCAGTCCCCGACTGGCGGGTTCCACAGATACACAGGATTTT.